This T cell receptor beta chain originates from a study of beta chain features in type 1 diabetes. As every portion of the isolated RNA was reverse transcribed, the sequencing read expressed TCRB transcripts. Clones were sequenced by immunoSEQ multiplex PCR, and TCRdb holds only the in-frame ones, with some missing. This table holds a few hundred thousand clones, about 30% found once. The germline V gene encodes CDR1 MNHEY and CDR2 SVGAGI. Trimming took 6 bases from V and 6 from J, leaving 12 bases between them. This CDR3 has 12 residues. This clone has only a few counts. The TCR originated in a man aged 18 to 35 in good health. The chain is built from TRBV6-5 and TRBJ2-7; perhaps D is TRBD1 or TRBD2 (5 bases each). The sample was naive CD4+ T cells from blood. The CDR3 nucleotides read TGTGCCAGCAGAGCCGGGGCCGGCGAGCAGTACTTC. Protein: CASRAGAGEQYF.